The TCR beta chain under discussion was sequenced for a study of PD-L1 blockade in urothelial cancer (dated by TCRdb to between 2016 and 2019). Turning to the overall study: Every patient began therapy in about 2014 and was given atezolizumab 1,200 mg intravenously every 3 weeks. In the same patients who had TCR sequencing, pretreatment tumors also underwent whole exome sequencing and RNA sequencing. Blood samples were analyzed at two time points: 3 weeks after treatment start (second dose) and 6 weeks after treatment start. Under ten patients reached durable clinical benefit, while 15 to 25 patients did not. The study, an exploratory multi-omic analysis, examined somatic, immune and clinical correlates of response to PD-L1 blockade with atezolizumab in urothelial cancer. Pretreatment tumor samples, along with matched peripheral blood collected serially before and after atezolizumab treatment, underwent TCR sequencing. Durable clinical benefit was defined as progression-free survival longer than 6 months, and TCR features were also tested against progression-free and overall survival. Patients had an ECOG performance status of 0 or 1 and had received between 0 and 3 prior chemotherapy regimens. Blood samples yielded a median of around 130,000 T cells and more than 75,000 unique TCRs, with median clonality approximately 0.08. Twenty-five of 29 patients were identified as males with urothelial cancer of bladder origin, and a prior smoking history was reported by 18 of 29 patients. Under 30 patients had pretreatment blood TCR-seq, around 24 had at least one posttreatment blood collection, and around 24 had tumor TCR-seq.

Inclusive of the bounding cysteine and phenylalanine, the CDR3 is 14 residues long. Just the 42-base CDR3 DNA is kept, in frame starting at base 1. After removal of 4 bases from V and 4 bases from J, the junction retains 4 bases not matched to a gene. The germline V gene encodes CDR1 LNHDA and CDR2 SQIVND (reference sequence). The cohort included about 29 patients with locally advanced or metastatic urothelial carcinoma who were treated at Memorial Sloan Kettering on a trial protocol. Peripheral blood mononuclear cells were collected pretreatment and during treatment, with between 1 and 8 total time points per patient. The Qiagen DNeasy Blood extraction kit was used to purify genomic DNA from total PBMCs and tumor samples. PBMCs were collected pretreatment and during treatment, and were isolated and stored as previously described. This clone was seen only once. What this receptor recognizes is not known. No clone much larger than this one lies a single base away; base qualities are absent.

To estimate absolute template abundance from read counts, synthetic TCR analog templates were spiked into each PCR. TCRbeta CDR3 regions were amplified from genomic DNA with bias-controlled V and J gene primers using the immunoSEQ assay. Rearranged TCRbeta segments were sequenced at approximately 20X coverage. Per the authors' processing: Clustering was used to correct sequencing errors, and CDR3s were annotated against IMGT to assign V, D and J genes. Downstream analyses used only productive TCRbeta rearrangements and left out out-of-frame or stop-codon sequences. Clonality was calculated as one minus the Shannon entropy normalized by the log of the number of unique productive sequences. Clones differing between time points or between blood and tumor were identified using Fisher's exact test with Benjamini-Hochberg correction, with an adjusted p below 0.01 applied as the threshold. TCRdb carries this immuneACCESS record with in-frame sequences only. Its versions omit some clonotypes, under half of them owing to an unresolved V gene in the studies checked, with the rest unexplained. From that table come the V and J calls and clone size; the DNA was used to work out D and trimming. This sample comprises tens of thousands of clones, 70% to 90% of them detected only once. The ten top clones hold less than 8% of the sample.

Study-level results and caveats: Because the sample size was small (n of about 31) and many of the analyses were exploratory, the results are meant to be hypothesis-generating. At 3 weeks after the start of treatment, tumor-associated TCR clones in peripheral blood had expanded more in patients with durable benefit (n ≈ 20, p = 0.022). Improved progression-free and overall survival was associated with having pretreatment peripheral blood TCR clonality below the median.

The specimen comprised PBMCs, sampled around atezolizumab (anti-PD-L1) treatment. The receptor's source is a man between 60 and 75 years old with urothelial cancer. This chain joins TRBV19 to TRBJ2-5; 9 bases in between match TRBD1. DNA sequence: TGTGCCAGTAGTACGACAGGGGGGACAGAGACCCAGTACTTC. Translated, it reads CASSTTGGTETQYF.